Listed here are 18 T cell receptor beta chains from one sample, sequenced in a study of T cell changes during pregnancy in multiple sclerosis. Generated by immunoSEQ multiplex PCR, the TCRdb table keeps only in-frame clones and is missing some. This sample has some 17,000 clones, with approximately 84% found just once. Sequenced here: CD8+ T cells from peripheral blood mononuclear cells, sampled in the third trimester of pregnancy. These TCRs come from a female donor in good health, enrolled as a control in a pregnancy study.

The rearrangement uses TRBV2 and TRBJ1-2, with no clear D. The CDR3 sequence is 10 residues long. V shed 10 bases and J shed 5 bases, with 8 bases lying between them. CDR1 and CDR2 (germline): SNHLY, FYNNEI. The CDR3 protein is CATLEYGYTF. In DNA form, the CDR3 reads TGTGCCACCTTGGAGTATGGCTACACCTTC.

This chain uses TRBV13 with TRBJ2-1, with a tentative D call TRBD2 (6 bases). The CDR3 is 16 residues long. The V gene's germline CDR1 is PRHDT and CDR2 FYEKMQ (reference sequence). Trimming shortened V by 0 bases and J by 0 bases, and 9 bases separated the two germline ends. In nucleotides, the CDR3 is TGTGCCAGCAGCTTAGGTGCCGGGGGCTCCTACAATGAGCAGTTCTTC. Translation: CASSLGAGGSYNEQFF. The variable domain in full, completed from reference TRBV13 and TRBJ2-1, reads AAGVIQSPRHLIKEKRETATLKCYPIPRHDTVYWYQQGPGQDPQFLISFYEKMQSDKGSIPDRFSAQQFSDYHSELNMSSLELGDSALYFCASSLGAGGSYNEQFFGPGTRLTVL.

This CDR3 is CAISDISEAFF. The CDR3 DNA reads as TGTGCCATCAGTGATATTTCTGAAGCTTTCTTT. V gene TRBV10-3 combines with J gene TRBJ1-1; D call uncertain. The ends were cut back, 3 bases at V and 6 bases at J, with 5 bases in the middle. The germline CDR1 and CDR2 sequences are ENHRY and SYGVKD. The CDR3 loop spans 11 amino acids.

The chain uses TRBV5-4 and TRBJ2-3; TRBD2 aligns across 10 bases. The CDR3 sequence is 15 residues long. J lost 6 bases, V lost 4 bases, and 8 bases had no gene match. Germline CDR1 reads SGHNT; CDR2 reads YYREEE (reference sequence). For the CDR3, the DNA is TGTGCCAGCAGCCTGGGTACTAGCGGGGACGATACGCAGTATTTT. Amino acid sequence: CASSLGTSGDDTQYF.

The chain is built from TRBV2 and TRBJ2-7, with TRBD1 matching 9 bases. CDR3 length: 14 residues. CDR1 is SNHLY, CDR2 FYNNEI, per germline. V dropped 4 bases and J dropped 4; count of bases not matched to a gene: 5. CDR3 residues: CASSGGQGGYEQYF. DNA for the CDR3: TGTGCCAGCAGTGGGGGACAGGGCGGGTACGAGCAGTACTTC.

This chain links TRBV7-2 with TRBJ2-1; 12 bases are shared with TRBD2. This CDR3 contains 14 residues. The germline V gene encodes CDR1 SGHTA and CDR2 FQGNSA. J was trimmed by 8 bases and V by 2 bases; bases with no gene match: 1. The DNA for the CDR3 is TGTGCCAGCAGCTTACTAGCGGGAGGGGATGAGCAGTTCTTC. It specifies CASSLLAGGDEQFF.

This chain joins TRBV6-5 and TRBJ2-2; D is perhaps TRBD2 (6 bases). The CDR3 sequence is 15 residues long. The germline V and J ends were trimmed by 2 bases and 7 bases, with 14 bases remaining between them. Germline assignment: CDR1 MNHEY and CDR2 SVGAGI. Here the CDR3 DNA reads TGTGCCAGCAGTTACCGGGCCGCGGGGAACGGGGAGCTGTTTTTT. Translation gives CASSYRAAGNGELFF.

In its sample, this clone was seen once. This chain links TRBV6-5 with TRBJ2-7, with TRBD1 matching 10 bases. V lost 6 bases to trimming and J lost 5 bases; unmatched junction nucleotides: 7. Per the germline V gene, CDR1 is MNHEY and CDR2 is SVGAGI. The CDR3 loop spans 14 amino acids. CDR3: CASSIWTGGDEQYF. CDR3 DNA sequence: TGTGCCAGCAGCATCTGGACAGGGGGAGACGAGCAGTACTTC.

Written as DNA, the CDR3 is TGTGCCAGCAGCGGGACCATTGGACTAGGGAGCTACGAGCAGTACTTC. Its translation is CASSGTIGLGSYEQYF. The V and J genes are TRBV5-6 and TRBJ2-7; 7 bases are a match to TRBD2. The CDR3 totals 16 residues. Trimming at V came to 4 bases and at J to 3 bases, leaving 13 bases not matched to a gene. Germline CDR1 and CDR2: SGHDT and YYEEEE.

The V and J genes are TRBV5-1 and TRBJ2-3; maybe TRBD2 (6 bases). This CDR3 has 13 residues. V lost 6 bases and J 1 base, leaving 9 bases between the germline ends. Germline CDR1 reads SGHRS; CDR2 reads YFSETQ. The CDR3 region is CASIGGGTDTQYF. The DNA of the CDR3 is TGCGCCAGCATCGGAGGGGGCACAGATACGCAGTATTTT.

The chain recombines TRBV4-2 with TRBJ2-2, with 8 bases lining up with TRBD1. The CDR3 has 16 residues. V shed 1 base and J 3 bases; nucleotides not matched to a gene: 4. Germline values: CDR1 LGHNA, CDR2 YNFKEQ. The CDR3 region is CASSQVETGDTGELFF. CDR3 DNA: TGTGCCAGCAGCCAAGTCGAGACAGGGGACACCGGGGAGCTGTTTTTT.

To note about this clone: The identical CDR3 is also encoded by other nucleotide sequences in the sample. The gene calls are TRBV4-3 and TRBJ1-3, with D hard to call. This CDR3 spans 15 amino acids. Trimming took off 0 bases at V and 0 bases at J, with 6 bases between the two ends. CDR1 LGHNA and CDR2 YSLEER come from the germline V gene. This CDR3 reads CASSQDRSSGNTIYF. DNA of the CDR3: TGCGCCAGCAGCCAAGACAGATCCTCTGGAAACACCATATATTTT.

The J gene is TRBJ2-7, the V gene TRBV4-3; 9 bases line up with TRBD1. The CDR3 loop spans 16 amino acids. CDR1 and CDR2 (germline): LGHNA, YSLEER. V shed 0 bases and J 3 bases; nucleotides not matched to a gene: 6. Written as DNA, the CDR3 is TGCGCCAGCAGCCAAGAGACCGGGACAGGGTTCTACGAGCAGTACTTC. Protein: CASSQETGTGFYEQYF.

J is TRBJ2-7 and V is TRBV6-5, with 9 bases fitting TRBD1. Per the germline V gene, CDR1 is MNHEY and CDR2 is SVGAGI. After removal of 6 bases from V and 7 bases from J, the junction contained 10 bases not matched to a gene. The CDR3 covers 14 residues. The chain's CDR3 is CASSPGQGVWEQYF. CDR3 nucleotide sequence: TGTGCCAGCAGCCCGGGACAGGGCGTGTGGGAGCAGTACTTC.

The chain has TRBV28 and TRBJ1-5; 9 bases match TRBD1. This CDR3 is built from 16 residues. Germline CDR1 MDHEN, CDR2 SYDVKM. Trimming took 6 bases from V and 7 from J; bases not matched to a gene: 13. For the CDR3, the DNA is TGTGCCAGCAGCCAAACATTCGGGACAGGGAGCCAGCCCCAGCATTTT. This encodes CASSQTFGTGSQPQHF.

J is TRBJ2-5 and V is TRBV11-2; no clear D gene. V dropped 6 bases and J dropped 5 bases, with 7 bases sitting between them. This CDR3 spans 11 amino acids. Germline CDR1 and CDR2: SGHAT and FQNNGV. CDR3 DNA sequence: TGTGCCAGCAGTCTACAGGAGACCCAGTACTTC. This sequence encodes CASSLQETQYF.

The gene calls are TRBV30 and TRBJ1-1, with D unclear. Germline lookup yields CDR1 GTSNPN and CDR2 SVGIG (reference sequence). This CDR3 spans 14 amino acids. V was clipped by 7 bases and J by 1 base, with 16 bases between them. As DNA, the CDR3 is TGTGCCTCCCAGTTGTACAGCCCGAACACTGAAGCTTTCTTT. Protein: CASQLYSPNTEAFF.

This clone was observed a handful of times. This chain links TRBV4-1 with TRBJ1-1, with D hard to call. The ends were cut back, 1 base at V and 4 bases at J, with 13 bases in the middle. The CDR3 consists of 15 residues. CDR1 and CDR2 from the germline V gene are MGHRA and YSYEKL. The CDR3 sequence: CASSQAQAEGTEAFF. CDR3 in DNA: TGCGCCAGCAGCCAAGCTCAGGCTGAAGGCACTGAAGCTTTCTTT.